This entry features one T cell receptor beta chain sequence. This specimen comes from a study of control samples from healthy donors and cancer patients. TCRdb's table, derived via immunoSEQ multiplex PCR, lists solely in-frame clones and lacks some. This table has about 120,000 clones, 80% to 90% appearing once. The CDR3 is 15 residues long. The J segment lost 0 bases and the V segment lost 4 bases, leaving 1 base of the junction unmatched. Per the germline V gene, CDR1 is KGHSH and CDR2 is LQKENI. The V call is TRBV18, the J call TRBJ2-3; 10 bases are a match to TRBD2. The sequence came from a woman aged 50 to 60 with colorectal cancer. What was sequenced was PBMCs. CDR3 amino acids: CASSLTSGSTDTQYF. The CDR3 bases are TGTGCCAGCTCACTGACTAGCGGGAGCACAGATACGCAGTATTTT.